The T cell receptor (beta chain) under discussion was sequenced for a study of blood T cell repertoires in COVID-19. For the study at large: Samples taken during acute and convalescent COVID-19 were collected in the United States, Italy and Spain. The cDNA or gDNA used as material had been derived from T cells, B-cell-depleted T cells, or PBMCs.

This CDR3 comprises 16 residues. Study processing details: Counts of nucleated cells, estimated from reference gene primer amplification, were obtained. The protocol was immunoSEQ multiplex PCR, while the TCRdb copy is restricted to in-frame clones and leaves out a portion. Clonal size and the V and J genes are those of that table, whereas D and trimming came from the DNA. The sample records under 200,000 clones, 80% to 90% being singletons. The clonotype was recovered from a man between 60 and 70 years old with acute or convalescent COVID-19. The source material was peripheral blood. The genes are TRBV21-1 and TRBJ1-1; the table's D gene call, TRBD1, was not cross checked with the DNA. TRBV21-1 is flagged as a pseudogene. The CDR3 bases are TGTGCCAGCAGCAGAGATTCGACAGGGGAGAACACTGAAGCTTTCTTT. Its protein product is CASSRDSTGENTEAFF.